A selection of T cell receptor beta chains follows, all from one sample in a study of graft-versus-host responses after intestinal transplantation. Libraries were prepared by immunoSEQ multiplex PCR; TCRdb keeps only in-frame clonotypes and omits some of them. The data show about 120,000 clones, roughly 95% seen once. Which antigens these TCRs recognize remains unknown. The source was unstimulated CD8+ T cells sorted from spleen or lymph node cells, collected before intestinal transplant. The source is a human donor who received an intestinal transplant. Each CDR3 is given with its conserved first and last residue. Each record gives: V gene, clone size, J gene, D gene, CDR3 DNA, CDR3 protein. A D gene is named only where the DNA matches it firmly. Only part of the rows carry a size: once, few, many, or a class if the clone is expanded.

v_gene: TRBV7-9; abundance: .; j_gene: TRBJ1-2; d_gene: .; CDR3nt: TGTGCCAGCAGCTTAGGGGGTTCTTTCGGCTACACCTTC; CDR3aa: CASSLGGSFGYTF
v_gene: TRBV6-5; abundance: .; j_gene: TRBJ1-4; d_gene: .; CDR3nt: TGTGCCAGCAGTTTATTGGGGGAGGGCACTAATGAAAAACTGTTTTTT; CDR3aa: CASSLLGEGTNEKLFF
v_gene: TRBV7-3; abundance: .; j_gene: TRBJ2-3; d_gene: .; CDR3nt: TGTGCCAGCAGCTTAAAGGCAGGGGGCACAGATACGCAGTATTTT; CDR3aa: CASSLKAGGTDTQYF
v_gene: TRBV27; abundance: .; j_gene: TRBJ1-1; d_gene: .; CDR3nt: TGTGCCAGCAGTTTATCGAATAGGGCAGGGAACACTGAAGCTTTCTTT; CDR3aa: CASSLSNRAGNTEAFF
v_gene: TRBV28; abundance: .; j_gene: TRBJ2-7; d_gene: .; CDR3nt: TGTGCCACCTCAGCCCCTAGGGACTCCTACGAGCAGTACTTC; CDR3aa: CATSAPRDSYEQYF
v_gene: TRBV30; abundance: .; j_gene: TRBJ2-7; d_gene: TRBD1; CDR3nt: TGTGCCTGGAGTTCCTCGAGGGGACAGCCCCAGAACGAGCAGTACTTC; CDR3aa: CAWSSSRGQPQNEQYF
v_gene: TRBV28; abundance: .; j_gene: TRBJ1-5; d_gene: TRBD1; CDR3nt: TGTGCCAGCAGTTTAGGCACAGGGGGTCAGCCCCAGCATTTT; CDR3aa: CASSLGTGGQPQHF
v_gene: TRBV2; abundance: .; j_gene: TRBJ1-1; d_gene: .; CDR3nt: TGTGCCAGCAGTGAACCCGGGACCCGACTTGGAGCTTTCTTT; CDR3aa: CASSEPGTRLGAFF
v_gene: TRBV11-2; abundance: .; j_gene: TRBJ2-3; d_gene: .; CDR3nt: TGTGCCAGCAGCTTAGAAAATCCGGGCACAGATACGCAGTATTTT; CDR3aa: CASSLENPGTDTQYF
v_gene: TRBV7-6; abundance: .; j_gene: TRBJ2-2; d_gene: .; CDR3nt: TGTGCCAGCAGCCTCCCCGAGGGCGGCACCGGGGAGCTGTTTTTT; CDR3aa: CASSLPEGGTGELFF
v_gene: TRBV30; abundance: .; j_gene: TRBJ2-7; d_gene: TRBD1; CDR3nt: TGTGCCTGGGGGGACAGGGATTTCTACGAGCAGTACTTC; CDR3aa: CAWGDRDFYEQYF
v_gene: TRBV4-1; abundance: .; j_gene: TRBJ2-1; d_gene: TRBD2; CDR3nt: TGCGCCAGCAGCCCCAGCGGGAGTAAGGCCAATGAGCAGTTCTTC; CDR3aa: CASSPSGSKANEQFF
v_gene: TRBV6-6; abundance: .; j_gene: TRBJ1-1; d_gene: TRBD1; CDR3nt: TGTGCCAGCAGTGGGGGACAGGGGGCATCTGAAGCTTTCTTT; CDR3aa: CASSGGQGASEAFF
v_gene: TRBV19; abundance: .; j_gene: TRBJ2-7; d_gene: .; CDR3nt: TGTGCCAGTGATAGGGGTGGGGAGCAGTACTTC; CDR3aa: CASDRGGEQYF
v_gene: TRBV2; abundance: .; j_gene: TRBJ2-7; d_gene: .; CDR3nt: TGTGCCAGCAGTTCCGGGCCGTCGGACGAGCAGTACTTC; CDR3aa: CASSSGPSDEQYF
v_gene: TRBV27; abundance: .; j_gene: TRBJ2-1; d_gene: TRBD2; CDR3nt: TGTGCCAGCAGTTTATCGAGCGGGAGCGGCAATGAGCAGTTCTTC; CDR3aa: CASSLSSGSGNEQFF
v_gene: TRBV28; abundance: .; j_gene: TRBJ1-3; d_gene: .; CDR3nt: TGTGCCAGCCACCGGGGGATCCGCCGCGGAAACACCATATATTTT; CDR3aa: CASHRGIRRGNTIYF
v_gene: TRBV4-1; abundance: .; j_gene: TRBJ1-4; d_gene: .; CDR3nt: TGCGCCAGCAGCCAAGGAAGGACCCTTAATGAAAAACTGTTTTTT; CDR3aa: CASSQGRTLNEKLFF
v_gene: TRBV19; abundance: .; j_gene: TRBJ1-1; d_gene: .; CDR3nt: TGTGCCAGTAGTATAGATCCGGGCCCCAACACTGAAGCTTTCTTT; CDR3aa: CASSIDPGPNTEAFF
v_gene: TRBV7-6; abundance: .; j_gene: TRBJ2-1; d_gene: TRBD2; CDR3nt: TGTGCCAGCAGCTTAAACCTAGCGGGAGGCTACAATGAGCAGTTCTTC; CDR3aa: CASSLNLAGGYNEQFF
v_gene: TRBV30; abundance: .; j_gene: TRBJ2-5; d_gene: TRBD2; CDR3nt: TGTGCCTGGAGTGGCTTCGAAGGACTAGCGGGATATCAAGAGACCCAGTACTTC; CDR3aa: CAWSGFEGLAGYQETQYF
v_gene: TRBV4-2; abundance: .; j_gene: TRBJ1-1; d_gene: TRBD1; CDR3nt: TGTGCCAGCAGCCAAGATGGACAGGGGTACACTGAAGCTTTCTTT; CDR3aa: CASSQDGQGYTEAFF
v_gene: TRBV4-3; abundance: .; j_gene: TRBJ2-7; d_gene: .; CDR3nt: TGCGCCAGCAGCCTAGTAGGGGGGTCAGACGAGCAGTACTTC; CDR3aa: CASSLVGGSDEQYF
v_gene: TRBV7-9; abundance: .; j_gene: TRBJ2-2; d_gene: .; CDR3nt: TGTGCCAGCAGCTTGTGGCGAACCGGGGAGCTGTTTTTT; CDR3aa: CASSLWRTGELFF
v_gene: TRBV27; abundance: few; j_gene: TRBJ2-7; d_gene: TRBD1; CDR3nt: TGTGCCAGCAGTTTAACAGGGGCCTACGAGCAGTACTTC; CDR3aa: CASSLTGAYEQYF
v_gene: TRBV6-5; abundance: .; j_gene: TRBJ2-1; d_gene: .; CDR3nt: TGTGCCAGCAGTTACTCGACTCCGATTAGGGGTGAGCAGTTCTTC; CDR3aa: CASSYSTPIRGEQFF
v_gene: TRBV28; abundance: once; j_gene: TRBJ2-7; d_gene: TRBD2; CDR3nt: TGTGCCAGCAGTTTCCCTGTTGGACTAGCGGGAGAGGCCTACGAGCAGTACTTC; CDR3aa: CASSFPVGLAGEAYEQYF
v_gene: TRBV5-6; abundance: .; j_gene: TRBJ1-5; d_gene: .; CDR3nt: TGTGCCAGCAGCTTGAACGGGGGGCGTGAGCATTTT; CDR3aa: CASSLNGGREHF
v_gene: TRBV15; abundance: .; j_gene: TRBJ1-5; d_gene: TRBD1; CDR3nt: TGTGCCACCAGAGGGGACAGTGATAATCAGCCCCAGCATTTT; CDR3aa: CATRGDSDNQPQHF
v_gene: TRBV6-1; abundance: .; j_gene: TRBJ2-1; d_gene: .; CDR3nt: TGTGCCAGCATCCGAAACCCCGGAGGGCCTCAGTTCTTC; CDR3aa: CASIRNPGGPQFF
v_gene: TRBV27; abundance: once; j_gene: TRBJ2-1; d_gene: TRBD2; CDR3nt: TGTGCCAGCAAGCGGGAGGGCTACAATGAGCAGTTCTTC; CDR3aa: CASKREGYNEQFF
v_gene: TRBV28; abundance: .; j_gene: TRBJ2-5; d_gene: .; CDR3nt: TGTGCCAGCAGCTTTAATTTCCCAGGGGGGGAGAACTTC; CDR3aa: CASSFNFPGGENF
v_gene: TRBV28; abundance: .; j_gene: TRBJ2-7; d_gene: TRBD1; CDR3nt: TGTGCCAGCACCCCGGTCGCCAGGGGGCTCTACGAGCAGTACTTC; CDR3aa: CASTPVARGLYEQYF
v_gene: TRBV30; abundance: .; j_gene: TRBJ1-6; d_gene: TRBD1; CDR3nt: TGTGCCTGGAGGTACAGGGGGCAAGGGGATTCACCCCTCCACTTT; CDR3aa: CAWRYRGQGDSPLHF
v_gene: TRBV28; abundance: .; j_gene: TRBJ1-5; d_gene: .; CDR3nt: TGTGCCTCCGAAACGCTTATAAGGGATCGCGGGCCCCAGCATTTT; CDR3aa: CASETLIRDRGPQHF